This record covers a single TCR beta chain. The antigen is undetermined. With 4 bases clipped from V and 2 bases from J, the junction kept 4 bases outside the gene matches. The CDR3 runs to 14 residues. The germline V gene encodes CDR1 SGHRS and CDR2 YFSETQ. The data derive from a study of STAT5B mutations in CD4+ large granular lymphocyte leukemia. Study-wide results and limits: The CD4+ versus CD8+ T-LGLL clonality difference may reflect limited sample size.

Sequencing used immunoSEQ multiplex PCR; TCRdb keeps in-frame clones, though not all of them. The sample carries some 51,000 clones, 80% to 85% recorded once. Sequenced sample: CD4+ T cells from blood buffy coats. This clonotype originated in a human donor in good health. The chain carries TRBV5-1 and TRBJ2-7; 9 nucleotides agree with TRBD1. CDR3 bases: TGCGCCAGCAGCCCGGACAGGGGAGCCTACGAGCAGTACTTC. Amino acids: CASSPDRGAYEQYF. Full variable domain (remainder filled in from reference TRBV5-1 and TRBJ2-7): KAGVTQTPRYLIKTRGQQVTLSCSPISGHRSVSWYQQTPGQGLQFLFEYFSETQRNKGNFPGRFSGRQFSNSRSEMNVSTLELGDSALYLCASSPDRGAYEQYFGPGTRLTVT.